This TCR beta chain was sequenced for a study of beta chain features in type 1 diabetes. Investigators reverse transcribed all isolated RNA, so they sequenced expressed TCRB transcripts. Sequenced by immunoSEQ multiplex PCR; TCRdb stores in-frame clones only, minus some. The table lists hundreds of thousands of clones, around 16% of them singletons. Specimen: naive CD4+ T cells from blood. The sequence derives from a young man in good health.

In DNA, the CDR3 is TGTGCCAGCAGCCCGACAGGGCAAGAGACCCAGTACTTC. Translation: CASSPTGQETQYF. The V and J genes are TRBV5-6 and TRBJ2-5; TRBD1 matches 7 bases. Looked up from germline, CDR1 is SGHDT and CDR2 is YYEEEE. Germline trimming cut 4 bases from V and 2 bases from J; bases unmatched to any gene: 2. This CDR3 has 13 residues.